This T cell receptor beta chain was found in a study of lymphopenia after photon versus proton radiotherapy. Germline V CDR1 and CDR2: LGHNA, YSLEER. CDR3 length: 16 amino acids. V dropped 6 bases and J dropped 1 base, with 18 bases sitting between them. In the case of this clone: Its specificity is not known.

Findings and limits, study-wide: Authors raise, but do not show, better survival with proton therapy. After lymphocyte nadir, photon-treated repertoires showed oligoclonal expansion, especially CD8+ Temra.

The data were produced by immunoSEQ multiplex PCR, yet TCRdb's version contains in-frame clones alone and is incomplete. The sample has 25,000 to 30,000 clones; roughly 90% are singletons. The sample was peripheral blood, taken from a patient treated with photon-based radiotherapy. The source of this sequence is a woman aged 45-65 years with cholangiocarcinoma. The rearrangement joins TRBV4-3 to TRBJ1-1; D uncertain. CDR3 bases: TGCGCCAGCAGTAGTCGCCCAAGCCTTTCGAACACTGAAGCTTTCTTT. This encodes CASSSRPSLSNTEAFF.